Following are 25 T cell receptor beta chains from one sample sequenced in a study of blood T cells in healthy people across ages. Primers used in a second PCR of roughly 7 to 11 cycles were a sample-barcoded 5' primer and a J-beta primer mix. TCRdb itself ran the 5' RACE reads through MiXCR, one entry per CDR3 protein. This sample has approximately 810,000 distinct CDR3 sequences, with about 30% found just once. The specimen sequenced was blood. These receptors all come from a woman over 75 in good health.

The chain recombines TRBV20-1 with TRBJ2-1, with a possible D match to TRBD1 (5 bases). V was clipped by 6 bases and J by 3 bases, with 9 bases between them. Germline V gives CDR1 DFQATT, CDR2 SNEGSKA (reference sequence). This CDR3 spans 12 amino acids. The CDR3 loop reads CSAPDNYNEQFF. CDR3 coding DNA: TGCAGTGCGCCGGACAACTACAATGAGCAGTTCTTC.

This clonotype was seen repeatedly, ten times or more. V and J are TRBV27 and TRBJ1-2; 8 bases are shared with TRBD1. Germline V gene data show CDR1 as MNHEY and CDR2 as SMNVEV (reference sequence). The CDR3 contains 14 residues. After removal of 6 bases from V and 8 bases from J, the junction contained 11 bases not matched to a gene. The CDR3 here is CASRTTGEPWGYTF. DNA of the CDR3: TGTGCCAGCAGGACGACAGGGGAGCCGTGGGGCTACACCTTC.

This clonotype was recorded a few times. CDR3: CASRSTGDEKLFF. CDR3 sequence (DNA): TGTGCCAGCAGGTCGACAGGGGACGAAAAACTGTTTTTT. This chain connects TRBV6-2 or TRBV6-3 to TRBJ1-4; 8 bases fit TRBD1. The V gene end was trimmed by 6 bases and the J gene end by 8 bases; junction bases not matched to a gene: 5. The CDR3 is 13 residues long. CDR1 and CDR2 from the germline V gene are MNHEY and SVGEGT.

The genes are TRBV12-3 or TRBV12-4 and TRBJ1-1, with D uncertain. The CDR3 spans 14 residues. Trimming removed 5 bases from V and 0 bases from J, with 10 bases in between. This chain's CDR3 is CASSGPALNTEAFF. The CDR3 DNA follows: TGTGCCAGCAGTGGCCCCGCTCTGAACACTGAAGCTTTCTTT.

About this clonotype: With a much larger clone just one base away, this may be a read error. J is TRBJ1-1 and V is TRBV4-2; D is undetermined. Germline V gene sequence: CDR1 LGHNA, CDR2 YNFKEQ. V lost 1 base and J lost 6, with 15 bases in between. This CDR3 is 15 amino acids long. CDR3 region: CASSQGGQSSAEAFF. The CDR3 DNA reads as TGTGCCAGCAGCCAAGGAGGTCAGTCGAGCGCTGAAGCTTTCTTT.

Notes on this clonotype: Being one base from a much bigger clone, this may be a read error. V usage is TRBV11-3 and J usage is TRBJ2-1; D assignment may be TRBD1 or TRBD2 (5 bases each). V lost 5 bases and J 2 bases, leaving 13 bases between the germline ends. This CDR3 has 15 residues. Per the germline V gene, CDR1 is SGHNT and CDR2 is YENEEA. The CDR3 nucleotides are TGTGCCAGCAGCCCATTGACGGGGCCCTACAATGAGCAGTTCTTC. This codes for CASSPLTGPYNEQFF.

This clonotype has just a few counts. The CDR3 region has the DNA TGTGCCAGCACCCGACATTCCCTGAACACTGAAGCTTTCTTT. It encodes CASTRHSLNTEAFF. The chain recombines TRBV28 with TRBJ1-1; D is undetermined. The CDR3 sequence is 14 residues long. V was cut by 7 bases and J by 0 bases, with 12 bases left in between. Per germline, CDR1 MDHEN and CDR2 SYDVKM.

Comment on this clonotype: This may be a read error: a much more frequent sequence differs by one nucleotide. The chain carries TRBV20-1 and TRBJ2-1, with 10 bases fitting TRBD2. The CDR3 loop spans 19 amino acids. CDR1 DFQATT and CDR2 SNEGSKA come from the germline V gene (reference sequence). CDR3 sequence reads: CSARLVAGGEGGFYSEQFF. The CDR3 DNA sequence: TGCAGTGCTAGACTTGTAGCGGGGGGTGAAGGGGGCTTCTACAGTGAGCAGTTCTTC.

The chain is built from TRBV7-6 and TRBJ2-7; TRBD2 is a possible D gene (6 bases). This CDR3 has 14 residues. The germline CDR1 and CDR2 sequences are SGHVS and FNYEAQ. The ends were cut back, 4 bases at V and 2 bases at J, with 12 bases in the middle. This CDR3 reads CASSSGLPTYEQYF. CDR3 sequence (DNA): TGTGCCAGCAGCTCGGGACTGCCAACCTACGAGCAGTACTTC.

This clonotype appeared a few times. The gene calls are TRBV4-3 and TRBJ1-5; 9 nucleotides match TRBD1. CDR1 LGHNA and CDR2 YSLEER come from the germline V gene. This CDR3 is 15 amino acids long. Germline trimming cut 4 bases from V and 5 bases from J; bases unmatched to any gene: 6. In DNA form, the CDR3 reads TGCGCCAGCAGCCTAGCCCGACAGGGGGATCAGCCCCAGCATTTT. Its protein product is CASSLARQGDQPQHF.

This clonotype showed up many times. The J gene is TRBJ1-2, the V gene TRBV24-1; 8 bases fit TRBD1. Germline V gene lookup returns CDR1 KGHDR and CDR2 SFDVKD. This CDR3 is built from 17 residues. With V trimmed by 5 bases and J by 4 bases, 14 bases remained unmatched. The CDR3 nucleotides read TGTGCCACCAGTGGGACCCCGGGACAGGCCTTGGGCTATGGCTACACCTTC. This encodes CATSGTPGQALGYGYTF.

The genes are TRBV6-5 and TRBJ2-7, with 11 bases matching TRBD1. V was clipped by 6 bases and J by 1 base; unmatched bases: 5. The germline CDR1 and CDR2 sequences are MNHEY and SVGAGI. The CDR3 totals 15 residues. CDR3 sequence (DNA): TGTGCCAGCAGGATCCGGGACAGGGGGTCCTACGAGCAGTACTTC. Protein product: CASRIRDRGSYEQYF.

This clonotype was recorded a few times. A single base separates this from a much larger clone, so it may be a read error. The rearrangement links TRBV5-1 to TRBJ2-7; D is possibly TRBD1 (6 bases). Germline loops: CDR1 SGHRS, CDR2 YFSETQ. The CDR3 extends over 13 amino acids. The CDR3 nucleotides read TGCGCCAGCAGCCCCCGGGACATCTACGAGCAGTGCTTC. The encoded protein is CASSPRDIYEQCF.

There are a few counts of this clonotype. The chain is built from TRBV18 and TRBJ2-7, with D unresolved. This CDR3 is 14 amino acids long. The germline gives CDR1 KGHSH, CDR2 LQKENI. V was clipped by 3 bases and J by 4 bases, with 13 bases between them. CDR3 protein: CASSPAAGVYEQYF. CDR3 in DNA: TGTGCCAGCTCACCGGCCGCTGGGGTTTACGAGCAGTACTTC. The complete variable domain, with remaining parts taken from reference TRBV18 and TRBJ2-7, reads NAGVMQNPRHLVRRRGQEARLRCSPMKGHSHVYWYRQLPEEGLKFMVYLQKENIIDESGMPKERFSAEFPKEGPSILRIQQVVRGDSAAYFCASSPAAGVYEQYFGPGTRLTVT.

Ten or more counts support this clonotype. CDR3 nucleotides: TGTGCCAGCAGACCCCAGGCGTATAGCTCCTACGAGCAGTACTTC. Its protein is CASRPQAYSSYEQYF. The rearrangement uses TRBV6-5 and TRBJ2-7, with no clear D. This CDR3 region has 15 residues. CDR1 is MNHEY, CDR2 SVGAGI, per germline. Trimming took off 6 bases at V and 0 bases at J, with 15 bases between the two ends.

This clonotype was counted at least ten times. The chain couples TRBV20-1 to TRBJ2-7; D is perhaps TRBD1 (5 bases). The CDR3 is 14 amino acids. V was trimmed by 3 bases and J by 0 bases, leaving 12 bases between them. Germline values: CDR1 DFQATT, CDR2 SNEGSKA (reference sequence). The CDR3 loop reads CSASKQGNSYEQYF. In DNA, the CDR3 is TGCAGTGCTAGTAAGCAGGGCAACTCCTACGAGCAGTACTTC.

This clonotype occurred a few times. One junction end disagrees with the germline gene, perhaps due to a read error. This rearrangement joins TRBV20-1 to TRBJ1-6, with TRBD1 matching 10 bases. The CDR3 loop spans 18 amino acids. Germline V gene sequence: CDR1 DFQATT, CDR2 SNEGSKA (reference sequence). In nucleotides, the CDR3 is TGCAGTGCTAGAGGCTCGGGACAGGGGAGCTCCTATAATTTACCCCTCCACTTT. Protein: CSARGSGQGSSYNLPLHF.

This clonotype was detected a few times. This sequence joins TRBV6-6 and TRBJ2-7; 12 nucleotides align to TRBD1. There are 15 residues in the CDR3. Unmatched junction bases numbered 4, after V lost 6 bases and J lost 1 base. Germline V gene lookup returns CDR1 MNHNY and CDR2 SVGAGI (reference sequence). CDR3 protein: CASRGQGAHSYEQYF. DNA for the CDR3: TGTGCCAGCAGGGGACAGGGGGCCCATTCCTACGAGCAGTACTTC.

This clonotype occurred once. This sequence joins TRBV12-3 or TRBV12-4 and TRBJ2-3; maybe TRBD2 (6 bases). Trimming removed 6 bases at V and 10 bases at J, with 20 bases between. The CDR3 spans 14 residues. The CDR3 bases are TGTGCCAGCAGCCCTCGACTAGTAGCGGATGCGCAGTATTTT. Its protein product is CASSPRLVADAQYF.

The chain has TRBV20-1 and TRBJ1-5; perhaps TRBD1 as D (5 bases). Looked up from germline, CDR1 is DFQATT and CDR2 is SNEGSKA (reference sequence). V lost 2 bases to trimming and J lost 3 bases, with 14 bases between them. The CDR3 loop spans 15 amino acids. CDR3 residues: CSARKEWGTNQPQHF. DNA of the CDR3: TGCAGTGCTAGAAAGGAATGGGGCACCAATCAGCCCCAGCATTTT.

The rearrangement joins TRBV11-3 to TRBJ2-2; D unresolved. V was cut by 5 bases and J by 4 bases, with 8 bases left in between. CDR1 SGHNT and CDR2 YENEEA come from the germline V gene. This CDR3 region has 13 residues. The CDR3 coding sequence is TGTGCCAGCAGCCACGGGTCCACCGGGGAGCTGTTTTTT. Protein: CASSHGSTGELFF.

This clonotype was detected ten times or more. The V gene is TRBV20-1, the J gene TRBJ1-2; D unclear. V lost 0 bases and J 2 bases, leaving 7 bases between the germline ends. This CDR3 has 13 amino acids. Germline CDR1 is DFQATT and CDR2 is SNEGSKA (reference sequence). For the CDR3, the DNA is TGCAGTGCTAGAGATGCGACGAACTATGGCTACACCTTC. Amino acids: CSARDATNYGYTF.

This chain joins TRBV4-3 and TRBJ2-4; maybe TRBD2 (6 bases). V dropped 2 bases and J dropped 6 bases, with 17 bases sitting between them. Germline CDR1 is LGHNA and CDR2 is YSLEER. The CDR3 runs 16 residues. The CDR3 nucleotides are TGCGCCAGCAGCCAATCGGGACTTCTGGGGGGAAACATTCAGTACTTC. This sequence encodes CASSQSGLLGGNIQYF.

This chain connects TRBV7-3 to TRBJ2-1; D call uncertain. Germline CDR1 is SGHTA and CDR2 is FQGTGA. The CDR3 extends over 13 amino acids. The germline V and J ends were trimmed by 0 bases and 13 bases, with 13 bases remaining between them. This chain's CDR3 is CASSLTSSTPQFF. The CDR3 DNA reads TGTGCCAGCAGCTTAACGTCTTCTACTCCCCAGTTCTTC. Based on the CDR3 plus reference TRBV7-3 and TRBJ2-1, the full variable domain is GAGVSQTPSNKVTEKGKYVELRCDPISGHTALYWYRQSLGQGPEFLIYFQGTGAADDSGLPNDRFFAVRPEGSVSTLKIQRTERGDSAVYLCASSLTSSTPQFFGPGTRLTVL.

This clonotype has a count of ten or more. The V call is TRBV7-6, the J call TRBJ2-5; perhaps TRBD2 as D (6 bases). Germline V gene data show CDR1 as SGHVS and CDR2 as FNYEAQ. Trimming removed 0 bases from V and 1 base from J, with 12 bases in between. This CDR3 spans 16 amino acids. The CDR3 DNA sequence: TGTGCCAGCAGCTTAGCGCTAAGCGGGCCCCAAGAGACCCAGTACTTC. Encoded protein: CASSLALSGPQETQYF.